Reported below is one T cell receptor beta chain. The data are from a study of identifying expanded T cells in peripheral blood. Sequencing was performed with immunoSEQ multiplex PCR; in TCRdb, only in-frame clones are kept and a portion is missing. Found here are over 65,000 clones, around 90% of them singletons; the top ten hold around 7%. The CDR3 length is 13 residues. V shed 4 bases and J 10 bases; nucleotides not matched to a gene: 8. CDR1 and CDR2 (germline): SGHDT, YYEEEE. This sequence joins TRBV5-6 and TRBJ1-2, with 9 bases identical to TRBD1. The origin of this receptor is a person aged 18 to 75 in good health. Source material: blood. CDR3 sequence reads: CASSPVGQGTYTF. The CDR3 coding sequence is TGTGCCAGCAGCCCGGTGGGACAGGGAACCTACACCTTC.